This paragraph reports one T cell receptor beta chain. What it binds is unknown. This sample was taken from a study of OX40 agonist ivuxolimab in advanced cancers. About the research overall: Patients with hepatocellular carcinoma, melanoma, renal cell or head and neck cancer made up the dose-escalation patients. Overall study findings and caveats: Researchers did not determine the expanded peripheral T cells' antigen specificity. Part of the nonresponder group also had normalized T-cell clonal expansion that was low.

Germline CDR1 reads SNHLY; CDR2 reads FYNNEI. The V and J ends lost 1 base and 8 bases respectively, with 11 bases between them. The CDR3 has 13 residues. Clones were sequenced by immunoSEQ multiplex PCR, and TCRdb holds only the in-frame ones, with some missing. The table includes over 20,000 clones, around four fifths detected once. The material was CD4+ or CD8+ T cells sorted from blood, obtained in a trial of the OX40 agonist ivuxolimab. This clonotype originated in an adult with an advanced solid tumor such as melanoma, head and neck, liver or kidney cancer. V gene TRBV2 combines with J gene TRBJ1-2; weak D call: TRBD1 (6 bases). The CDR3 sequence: CASSEGAGVGYTF. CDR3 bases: TGTGCCAGCAGTGAAGGGGCAGGGGTAGGCTACACCTTC.